Shown below are 27 T cell receptor beta chains from a single sample sequenced in a study of STAT5B mutations in CD4+ large granular lymphocyte leukemia. Some clones are missing from TCRdb's copy, which holds only in-frame ones; the method was immunoSEQ multiplex PCR. The sample includes tens of thousands of clones, roughly 71% of them seen just once. The sequenced material came from CD4+ T cells from blood buffy coats. These receptors were collected from a human donor in good health.

This clone was counted only a few times. This chain joins TRBV6-1 and TRBJ1-5; TRBD1 agrees at 11 bases. The V and J ends lost 4 bases and 0 bases, in that order; junction bases with no gene match: 5. This CDR3 is 17 amino acids long. The germline V gene has CDR1 MNHNS and CDR2 SASEGT. The CDR3 here is CASSGTGGFYSNQPQHF. For the CDR3, the DNA is TGTGCCAGCAGTGGGACAGGGGGCTTTTATAGCAATCAGCCCCAGCATTTT.

This rearrangement joins TRBV4-3 to TRBJ2-1; D may be TRBD2 (5 bases). This CDR3 has 15 residues. V shed 0 bases and J shed 8 bases, with 14 bases lying between them. Germline V CDR1 and CDR2: LGHNA, YSLEER. In DNA, the CDR3 is TGCGCCAGCAGCCAAGAGGGGAGAGTCTTCCATGAGCAGTTCTTC. Translated: CASSQEGRVFHEQFF.

The V call is TRBV29-1, the J call TRBJ2-1, with 8 bases that match TRBD2. CDR1 is SQVTM, CDR2 ANQGSEA, per germline. The ends lost 5 bases at V and 3 bases at J; junction bases unmatched: 9. The CDR3 consists of 15 residues. CDR3 region: CSVRAGAPLYNEQFF. The CDR3 region has the DNA TGCAGCGTTAGAGCGGGGGCCCCCCTCTACAATGAGCAGTTCTTC.

The rearrangement links TRBV28 to TRBJ1-2; 8 bases are a match to TRBD1. This CDR3 is built from 15 residues. The V and J ends lost 5 bases and 3 bases, in that order; junction bases with no gene match: 8. Germline V gene sequence: CDR1 MDHEN, CDR2 SYDVKM. CDR3 nucleotides: TGTGCCAGCAGTCCCGCGCAGGGGGCATACTATGGCTACACCTTC. The encoded protein is CASSPAQGAYYGYTF.

This clone was observed a few times. The chain has TRBV19 and TRBJ1-5; maybe TRBD1 (5 bases). Germline CDR1 LNHDA, CDR2 SQIVND (reference sequence). This CDR3 is built from 16 residues. The ends were cut back, 5 bases at V and 0 bases at J, with 14 bases in the middle. The CDR3 region is CASSRGGVNSNQPQHF. In DNA, the CDR3 is TGTGCCAGTAGTCGGGGGGGGGTGAATAGCAATCAGCCCCAGCATTTT.

The chain uses TRBV6-6 and TRBJ2-7; 7 bases fit TRBD2. CDR3 length: 14 residues. The germline V gene has CDR1 MNHNY and CDR2 SVGAGI (reference sequence). Trimming cost V 2 bases and J 4 bases; bases outside gene matches: 5. CDR3 amino acids: CASSYGGGQYEQYF. The CDR3 DNA sequence: TGTGCCAGCAGTTACGGGGGAGGGCAGTACGAGCAGTACTTC.

This clone appeared a few times. The chain combines TRBV11-2 with TRBJ1-5; D is possibly TRBD1 (5 bases). This CDR3 spans 14 amino acids. With 1 base removed from V and 3 bases from J, the gap between germline ends came to 7 bases. Germline V gives CDR1 SGHAT, CDR2 FQNNGV. CDR3 in DNA: TGTGCCAGCAGCTTAGGACAGTTCAATCAGCCCCAGCATTTT. Encoded protein: CASSLGQFNQPQHF.

The CDR3 sequence is CASWRSAGPQYEQYF. CDR3 DNA sequence: TGTGCCAGCTGGCGATCTGCAGGCCCGCAATACGAGCAGTACTTC. J is TRBJ2-7 and V is TRBV6-1; D call uncertain. Germline V lookup: CDR1 MNHNS, CDR2 SASEGT. Trimming removed 8 bases at V and 4 bases at J, with 21 bases between. There are 15 residues in the CDR3.

The rearrangement joins TRBV5-1 to TRBJ2-3; D gene ambiguous. This CDR3 has 11 amino acids. Trimming removed 2 bases at V and 5 bases at J, with 3 bases between. The V gene's germline CDR1 is SGHRS and CDR2 YFSETQ. In nucleotides, the CDR3 is TGCGCCAGCAGCTTCCAAGATACGCAGTATTTT. Translating it yields CASSFQDTQYF.

The J gene is TRBJ2-3, the V gene TRBV9, with 9 bases fitting TRBD1. This CDR3 is 15 amino acids long. The trim removed 2 bases at V and 3 bases at J, leaving 4 bases unmatched. The germline CDR1 and CDR2 sequences are SGDLS and YYNGEE. For the CDR3, the DNA is TGTGCCAGCAGCGTTTGGACAGGGGAGACAGATACGCAGTATTTT. Its translation: CASSVWTGETDTQYF. The full variable domain, with the rest looked up from reference TRBV9 and TRBJ2-3, is DSGVTQTPKHLITATGQRVTLRCSPRSGDLSVYWYQQSLDQGLQFLIQYYNGEERAKGNILERFSAQQFPDLHSELNLSSLELGDSALYFCASSVWTGETDTQYFGPGTRLTVL.

V gene TRBV30 combines with J gene TRBJ2-1; no reliable D call. The germline gives CDR1 GTSNPN, CDR2 SVGIG (reference sequence). Trimming shortened V by 2 bases and J by 6 bases, and 11 bases separated the two germline ends. CDR3 size: 13 residues. The DNA for the CDR3 is TGTGCCTGGAGTTCACATCTGGGCAATGAGCAGTTCTTC. This sequence encodes CAWSSHLGNEQFF.

This clone appeared a few times. The chain employs TRBV12-5 and TRBJ1-5; maybe TRBD1 (5 bases). This CDR3 has 15 amino acids. CDR1 and CDR2 from the germline V gene are LGHNT and FRNRAP. V shed 7 bases and J shed 1 base, with 14 bases lying between them. As DNA, the CDR3 is TGTGCTAGTGCCCGGGAGGGGAGGAGCAATCAGCCCCAGCATTTT. It is translated as CASAREGRSNQPQHF.

The chain joins TRBV4-2 to TRBJ1-2; TRBD1 is a possible D gene (5 bases). Germline V gives CDR1 LGHNA, CDR2 YNFKEQ. Deletions cut 1 base from V and 2 bases from J, with 11 bases between. The CDR3 is 15 residues long. The CDR3 spells CASSQVEGQNYGYTF. The CDR3 bases are TGTGCCAGCAGCCAAGTAGAGGGGCAGAACTATGGCTACACCTTC.

The rearrangement joins TRBV2 to TRBJ2-6, with D maybe TRBD2 (6 bases). Trimming stripped 7 bases from V and 2 bases from J, with 15 bases between. CDR1 SNHLY and CDR2 FYNNEI come from the germline V gene. The CDR3 contains 16 residues. The CDR3 region has the DNA TGTGCCAGCACCGAGGAGGGCTATACTGGGGCCAACGTCCTGACTTTC. It codes for CASTEEGYTGANVLTF.

The chain has TRBV19 and TRBJ1-6, with TRBD1 matching 8 bases. This CDR3 has 13 residues. Unmatched junction bases numbered 1, after V lost 3 bases and J lost 9 bases. CDR1 is LNHDA and CDR2 is SQIVND in the germline V gene (reference sequence). Here the CDR3 reads CASSMDRASPLHF. The CDR3 nucleotides read TGTGCCAGTAGTATGGACAGGGCTTCACCCCTCCACTTT.

V and J are TRBV30 and TRBJ2-3; the match to TRBD2 covers 12 bases. Trimming took 0 bases from V and 2 from J; bases not matched to a gene: 9. The germline V gene has CDR1 GTSNPN and CDR2 SVGIG (reference sequence). The CDR3 loop spans 18 amino acids. CDR3 sequence: CAWSVLLAGGLFTDTQYF. CDR3 sequence (DNA): TGTGCCTGGAGTGTACTACTAGCGGGGGGCCTATTCACAGATACGCAGTATTTT.

The chain couples TRBV2 to TRBJ2-2, with D uncertain. Trimming took 6 bases from V and 6 from J, leaving 14 bases between them. This CDR3 region has 14 residues. Germline CDR1 is SNHLY and CDR2 is FYNNEI. CDR3 sequence (DNA): TGTGCCAGCAGAATTGGGGTTGGGGCCGGGGAGCTGTTTTTT. It translates to CASRIGVGAGELFF.

The chain carries TRBV6-5 and TRBJ2-7; 7 bases fit TRBD2. The germline V gene encodes CDR1 MNHEY and CDR2 SVGAGI. V gave up 0 bases and J gave up 2 bases; unmatched junction bases: 1. The CDR3 sequence is 14 residues long. This CDR3 is CASSYSGGTYEQYF. CDR3 DNA: TGTGCCAGCAGTTACTCGGGGGGGACCTACGAGCAGTACTTC.

On this clone itself: A read error may produce the germline difference seen at one junction end. The J gene is TRBJ2-3, the V gene TRBV7-7; D not resolved. The CDR3 has 13 residues. CDR1 and CDR2 (germline): SSHAT, FNYEAQ (reference sequence). The DNA of the CDR3 is TGTGCTAGCAGCTTAAACCTAGCAGATACGCAGTATTTT. This translates into CASSLNLADTQYF.

This clone was counted between two and nine times. The chain employs TRBV7-2 and TRBJ2-7; the D gene is possibly TRBD1 (6 bases). The CDR3 totals 12 residues. V was pared by 3 bases and J by 6 bases, with 9 bases between. In germline, CDR1 is SGHTA, CDR2 FQGNSA. CDR3 residues: CASSFQGTEQYF. CDR3 coding DNA: TGTGCCAGCAGCTTCCAGGGGACCGAGCAGTACTTC.

The chain recombines TRBV5-6 with TRBJ1-6; D remains unclear. The germline V gene has CDR1 SGHDT and CDR2 YYEEEE. The CDR3 totals 14 residues. Trimming stripped 5 bases from V and 2 bases from J, with 8 bases between. Here the CDR3 reads CASRLRAYNSPLHF. For the CDR3, the DNA is TGTGCCAGCAGGTTACGGGCCTATAATTCACCCCTCCACTTT.

The rearrangement joins TRBV29-1 to TRBJ1-6; D may be TRBD1 (5 bases). Germline CDR1 is SQVTM and CDR2 is ANQGSEA. The CDR3 extends over 14 amino acids. V shed 6 bases and J shed 5 bases, with 14 bases lying between them. The CDR3 here is CSVRGGSDNSPLHF. CDR3 DNA sequence: TGCAGCGTGCGGGGGGGGAGCGATAATTCACCCCTCCACTTT.

The J gene is TRBJ2-5, the V gene TRBV5-4, with 7 positions matching TRBD2. There are 17 residues in the CDR3. Germline assignment: CDR1 SGHNT and CDR2 YYREEE (reference sequence). J was trimmed by 5 bases and V by 2 bases; bases with no gene match: 15. CDR3 nucleotide sequence: TGTGCCAGCAGCTTCCCTGTGTCGCGGGGGTCCGGGGAGACCCAGTACTTC. Translated: CASSFPVSRGSGETQYF.

The chain is built from TRBV18 and TRBJ2-4; 8 nucleotides line up with TRBD2. From germline, CDR1 is KGHSH and CDR2 LQKENI. The CDR3 loop spans 15 amino acids. Trimming took 1 base from V and 7 from J; bases not matched to a gene: 6. CDR3 amino acids: CASSPRSGGGNIQYF. The CDR3 DNA sequence: TGTGCCAGCTCACCACGGAGCGGGGGAGGGAACATTCAGTACTTC.

V is TRBV7-2 and J is TRBJ1-4; D uncertain. V lost 5 bases to trimming and J lost 5 bases, with 21 bases between them. Per germline, CDR1 SGHTA and CDR2 FQGNSA. There are 17 residues in the CDR3. DNA of the CDR3: TGTGCCAGCAGCCCCGGACGGACCTCAATTCCCAATGAAAAACTGTTTTTT. Translation: CASSPGRTSIPNEKLFF.

This chain connects TRBV5-1 to TRBJ2-5, with 10 bases aligning to TRBD1. The germline V gene has CDR1 SGHRS and CDR2 YFSETQ. V gave up 2 bases and J gave up 7 bases; unmatched junction bases: 11. The CDR3 covers 16 residues. CDR3: CASSLPGQGIEGTQYF. The CDR3 DNA follows: TGCGCCAGCAGCTTACCGGGACAGGGGATAGAGGGGACCCAGTACTTC.

This clone turned up a few times. The chain couples TRBV2 to TRBJ1-4, with D possibly TRBD1 on 5 matching bases. Between the trimmed V and J ends, which lost 4 bases and 8 bases, there was a span of 14 bases. CDR1 SNHLY and CDR2 FYNNEI come from the germline V gene. The CDR3 length is 14 residues. For the CDR3, the DNA is TGTGCCAGCAGTGGGGACCTCCCGGGGGAAAAACTGTTTTTT. This encodes CASSGDLPGEKLFF.